This T cell receptor beta chain was documented in a study of blood T cell repertoires in COVID-19 (TCRdb year 2020). Regarding the study in general: Collaborator samples came from the United States, Italy and Spain and covered acute and convalescent phases of COVID-19. The dataset comprised deeply sampled blood TCRbeta repertoires from subjects exposed to, actively infected with, or recovered from COVID-19. The sample metadata nearly always contained a de-identified subject ID, COVID-19 status, age in years and sex. The repertoires were made available in a free public database intended to serve as a resource for research on the immune response to SARS-CoV-2. The samples were drawn from two sources: the first 160 participants of the ongoing ImmuneRACE study, and 1,254 subjects contributed by 6 global collaborators. The prospective study material was composed of cDNA or gDNA derived from T cells, B-cell-depleted T cells, or PBMCs. Where available, HLA class I and class II types were taken from metadata supplied by the sample provider and were not determined by assay-based typing. What the research found in general, with its limitations: The amount of clinical and demographic metadata varied by source and participant and was provided uncurated.

With respect to this clone: What this receptor recognizes is not known. It has no much larger one-base neighbor in the sample; base qualities were not kept.

TCRbeta CDR3 regions were amplified from genomic DNA using the immunoSEQ Assay, a bias-controlled multiplex PCR. The original methods were these. Within the assay, amplification of reference gene primers was used to estimate how many nucleated cells each sample contained. To quantify the absolute abundance of each unique TCRbeta CDR3 rearrangement, sequence reads were collapsed and filtered. Productive Simpson clonality was computed per sample as the square root of Simpson's diversity index over productive rearrangements. Drawn from immuneACCESS, this table holds only the in-frame rearrangements with V and J called that TCRdb kept. Clones are partly lost; checked studies trace under half to an unresolved V gene and leave the rest unexplained. For V, J and clone size, that table is used; D and trimming come from the DNA. This sample has some 530,000 clones in its table, and 70% to 90% of those were observed once. The ten largest clones take up under 4% of the sample.

Whole blood was collected in K2EDTA tubes by collaborating institutions according to the institutions' own protocols. For TCRbeta analysis, collaborators shipped samples in one of three forms: frozen whole blood, isolated PBMCs, or DNA extracted from either of those sample types. Trimming accounts for 1 base at V and 7 bases at J, while the number of junction bases matched to no gene is 4. Counted from cysteine to phenylalanine, this CDR3 has 14 amino acids. The only DNA kept is the CDR3, 42 bases in frame from the first base. CDR1 and CDR2 are read off the germline V gene (reference sequence) as SEHNR and FQNEAQ.

The rearranged segments are TRBV7-9 and TRBJ1-5, and TRBD1 matches 7 of the central bases. This clonotype originated in a human donor in a cohort sampled during active COVID-19. Material: peripheral blood. The DNA is as follows: TGTGCCAGCAGCTTAGGACAGGGAGACCAGCCCCAGCATTTT. Translated, it reads CASSLGQGDQPQHF. With all but the CDR3 taken from the reference TRBV7-9 and TRBJ1-5 genes, the full variable domain is: DTGVSQNPRHKITKRGQNVTFRCDPISEHNRLYWYRQTLGQGPEFLTYFQNEAQLEKSRLLSDRFSAERPKGSFSTLEIQRTEQGDSAMYLCASSLGQGDQPQHFGDGTRLSIL.